This TCR beta chain was sequenced during a study of prognosis after radiotherapy for stage I lung cancer. Study information: Stereotactic body radiotherapy was never combined with concurrent therapy in any patient.

TCR beta CDR3 amplification from genomic DNA was performed by two-round multiplex PCR. Used in first-round PCR were primers specific to each TRBV and TRBJ gene. A second round of PCR was carried out using universal primers. Using its own MiXCR run on the multiplex PCR reads, TCRdb lists one record per CDR3 protein. There are over 45,000 distinct CDR3 sequences in the sample; about 26% occur only once, and roughly 7.5% lies in the top ten. Blood, 5.5 to 7.5 milliliters, was collected at each of two time points. In its sample, this clonotype was seen many times. The source material was PBMCs, sampled before or after stereotactic body radiation therapy (not recorded which). The sequence came from a donor over 45 with non-small cell lung cancer.

The CDR3 coding sequence is TGCGCCAGCAGCCCGACAGGGGAACAATATGGCTACACCTTC. This codes for CASSPTGEQYGYTF. The V gene is TRBV5-1, the J gene TRBJ1-2; 8 bases line up with TRBD1. CDR1 is SGHRS, CDR2 YFSETQ, per germline. J gave up 5 bases and V 4 bases, and 7 bases lay outside the gene matches. The CDR3 extends over 14 amino acids.